This is a list of T cell receptor beta chains from one sample in a study of CD8+CD57+ T cells in acquired aplastic anemia. A single record per CDR3 protein comes from TCRdb applying MiXCR to the reads. The data contain fewer than 200,000 distinct CDR3 sequences, over 70% of them seen just once; the ten biggest clones take up around 45%. Sequencing was performed on sorted CD4+, CD8+, or CD8+CD57+ T cells (not recorded which) from PBMCs. The receptors derive from a human donor with aplastic anemia. Each CDR3 is given with its conserved first and last residue. The D gene is left open where the match is weak. Expanded clones get a size class; other rows say once, few or many, or leave the size out.

V,size,J,D,CDR3,DNA
TRBV4-2,-,TRBJ2-1,-,CASSQERFVGEQFF,TGTGCCAGCAGCCAAGAACGTTTCGTAGGTGAGCAGTTCTTC
TRBV5-4,few,TRBJ2-7,TRBD1,CASSPGTGEYEQYF,TGTGCCAGCAGCCCAGGGACAGGCGAATACGAGCAGTACTTC
TRBV7-3,-,TRBJ2-3,TRBD1,CASSRGTDAQYF,TGTGCCAGCAGCAGAGGGACAGATGCGCAGTATTTT
TRBV19,-,TRBJ2-7,-,CASSIGRSPSGYEQYF,TGTGCCAGTAGTATAGGTAGGTCCCCATCGGGATACGAGCAGTACTTC
TRBV6-2/TRBV6-3,-,TRBJ2-7,-,CASSYSERRYEQYF,TGTGCCAGCAGTTACTCGGAACGACGGTACGAGCAGTACTTC
TRBV19,-,TRBJ1-6,-,CASSIGWTLGSPLHF,TGTGCCAGTAGTATAGGGTGGACCCTCGGATCACCCCTCCACTTT
TRBV20-1,few,TRBJ2-7,TRBD2,CSAGLAGAYEQYF,TGCAGTGCTGGACTAGCGGGGGCCTACGAGCAGTACTTC
TRBV10-1,-,TRBJ1-5,TRBD1,CASSVWTGDESNQPQHF,TGCGCCAGCAGTGTCTGGACAGGGGATGAGAGCAATCAGCCCCAGCATTTT
TRBV20-1,-,TRBJ2-7,TRBD1,CSARNFFWDREREQYF,TGCAGTGCTAGAAATTTTTTTTGGGACAGAGAGAGGGAGCAGTACTTC
TRBV2,-,TRBJ2-5,-,CASSQIVTETQYF,TGTGCCAGCAGCCAGATCGTAACCGAGACCCAGTACTTC
TRBV20-1,-,TRBJ1-2,-,CSAQTSLGGYTF,TGCAGTGCCCAGACAAGTCTGGGTGGCTACACCTTC
TRBV24-1,-,TRBJ2-3,TRBD1,CATSATGGDADTQYF,TGTGCCACCAGTGCAACAGGGGGTGACGCAGATACGCAGTATTTT
TRBV29-1,-,TRBJ2-3,-,CSVGPMGGTDTQYF,TGCAGCGTTGGACCCATGGGGGGCACAGATACGCAGTATTTT
TRBV19,many,TRBJ1-2,TRBD1,CASSTQPWDRFYGYTF,TGTGCCAGTAGTACTCAGCCCTGGGACAGGTTTTATGGCTACACCTTC
TRBV5-1,few,TRBJ2-7,TRBD1,CASSLEWTGTYEQYF,TGCGCCAGCAGCTTGGAATGGACAGGGACCTACGAGCAGTACTTC
TRBV24-1,-,TRBJ1-2,-,CAPCRDKPRYGYTF,TGTGCCCCGTGTCGCGATAAGCCTAGGTATGGCTACACCTTC
TRBV4-1,-,TRBJ2-1,TRBD2,CASSPGLAGVKNEQFF,TGCGCCAGCAGCCCCGGACTAGCGGGAGTCAAAAATGAGCAGTTCTTC
TRBV27,-,TRBJ2-5,TRBD2,CASWQGGPETQYF,TGTGCCAGCTGGCAGGGAGGGCCGGAGACCCAGTACTTC
TRBV19,-,TRBJ2-7,-,CASSIRATYEQYF,TGTGCCAGTAGCATCAGGGCTACCTACGAGCAGTACTTC